This TCR beta chain was captured by sequencing in a study of neurological immune-mediated disorders. Findings and limits, study-wide: The greatest degree of TCR clonal expansion was observed in HTLV-1-associated myelopathy, with the lowest in multiple sclerosis, below that of healthy controls. Private repertoires in all groups were suggested by the absence of shared CDR3 amino acid sequences among expanded clones across subjects.

It was from 2 million PBMCs stored at -80 C that the unsorted libraries were obtained. This clonotype occurred many times. Its target is not known. With 10-nucleotide random UMIs included, cDNA was synthesized by 5'RACE. MiXCR, run by TCRdb on the 5' RACE reads, gives a single entry per CDR3 protein. The sample lists roughly 60,000 distinct CDR3 sequences; over 9.5% were seen once. The CDR3 length is 18 residues. The V gene's germline CDR1 is SGHKS and CDR2 YYEKEE (reference sequence). V gave up 0 bases and J gave up 1 base; unmatched junction bases: 3. This TCR was sampled from a man between 60 and 75 years old in good health. What was sequenced was PBMCs. This chain joins TRBV5-5 and TRBJ2-6; TRBD2 matches 11 bases. The CDR3 here is CASSLVLAGGSGANVLTF. CDR3 DNA sequence: TGTGCCAGCAGCTTGGTCCTAGCGGGGGGTTCTGGGGCCAACGTCCTGACTTTC.